This T cell receptor beta chain was observed in a study of early T cells in non-severe SARS-CoV-2 infection. Background on the study: Whole-blood bulk RNA, unsorted, was sequenced, and chains were unpaired. Regarding the study as a whole: Database matching using VDJdb favored anti-spike CD8 responses, with private and CD4 specificities left missing.

TCRdb reprocessed the 5' RACE reads via MiXCR and lists one record per CDR3 protein. This table holds over 75,000 distinct CDR3 sequences, 15% found once. V lost 8 bases and J lost 3; bases outside the gene matches: 5. The germline V gene encodes CDR1 MDHEN and CDR2 SYDVKM. The CDR3 spans 14 residues. In regard to this clonotype: Its specificity is not known.

The chain links TRBV28 to TRBJ2-7; 12 positions match TRBD1. This clonotype was sampled from an adult who was a healthcare worker with PCR-confirmed SARS-CoV-2 infection or an uninfected control (not recorded which). The material sequenced was whole blood. The CDR3, as DNA: TGTGCCAGCTTTGGGACAGGGGGCATCTACGAGCAGTACTTC. Translating it yields CASFGTGGIYEQYF.